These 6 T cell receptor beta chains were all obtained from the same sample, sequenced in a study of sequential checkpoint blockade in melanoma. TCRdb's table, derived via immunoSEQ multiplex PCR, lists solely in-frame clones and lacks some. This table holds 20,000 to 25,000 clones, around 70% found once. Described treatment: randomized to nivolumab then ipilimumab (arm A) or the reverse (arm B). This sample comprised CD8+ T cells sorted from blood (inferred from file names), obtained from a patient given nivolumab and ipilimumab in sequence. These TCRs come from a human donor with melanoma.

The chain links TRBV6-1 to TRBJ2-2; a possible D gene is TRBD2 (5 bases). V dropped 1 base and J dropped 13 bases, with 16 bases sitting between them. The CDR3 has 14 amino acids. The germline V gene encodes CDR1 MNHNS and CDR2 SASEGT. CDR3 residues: CASSEVGVGWGLFF. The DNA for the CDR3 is TGTGCCAGCAGTGAAGTGGGAGTAGGGTGGGGGCTGTTTTTT.

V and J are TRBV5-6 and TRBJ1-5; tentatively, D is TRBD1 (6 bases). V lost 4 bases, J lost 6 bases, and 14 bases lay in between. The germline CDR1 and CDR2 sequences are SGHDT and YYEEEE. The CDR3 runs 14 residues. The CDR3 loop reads CASSGGAGFQPQHF. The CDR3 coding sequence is TGTGCCAGCAGCGGGGGGGCAGGGTTTCAGCCCCAGCATTTT.

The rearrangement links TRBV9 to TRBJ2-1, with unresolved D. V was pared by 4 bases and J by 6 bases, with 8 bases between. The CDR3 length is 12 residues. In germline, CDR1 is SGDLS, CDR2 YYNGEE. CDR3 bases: TGTGCCAGCAGCCCGTCCGGCAATGAGCAGTTCTTC. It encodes CASSPSGNEQFF.

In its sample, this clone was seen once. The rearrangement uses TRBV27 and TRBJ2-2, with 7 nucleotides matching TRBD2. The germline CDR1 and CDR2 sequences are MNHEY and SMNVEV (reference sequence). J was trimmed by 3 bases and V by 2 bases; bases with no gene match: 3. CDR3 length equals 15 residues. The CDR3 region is CASSLAGEYTGELFF. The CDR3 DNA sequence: TGTGCCAGCAGTTTAGCGGGGGAGTACACCGGGGAGCTGTTTTTT.

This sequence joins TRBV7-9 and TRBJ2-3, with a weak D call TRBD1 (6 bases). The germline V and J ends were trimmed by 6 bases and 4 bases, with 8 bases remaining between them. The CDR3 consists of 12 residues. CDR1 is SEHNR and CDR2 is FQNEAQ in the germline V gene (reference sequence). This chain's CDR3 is CASRQGSDTQYF. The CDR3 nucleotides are TGTGCCAGCAGGCAGGGGTCAGATACGCAGTATTTT.

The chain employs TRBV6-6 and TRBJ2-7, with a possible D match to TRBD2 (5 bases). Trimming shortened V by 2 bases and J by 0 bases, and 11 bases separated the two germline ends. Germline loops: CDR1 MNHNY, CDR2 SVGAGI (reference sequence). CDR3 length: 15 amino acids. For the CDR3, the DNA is TGTGCCAGCAGTTACATTTCGGGGAGCTCCTACGAGCAGTACTTC. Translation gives CASSYISGSSYEQYF.